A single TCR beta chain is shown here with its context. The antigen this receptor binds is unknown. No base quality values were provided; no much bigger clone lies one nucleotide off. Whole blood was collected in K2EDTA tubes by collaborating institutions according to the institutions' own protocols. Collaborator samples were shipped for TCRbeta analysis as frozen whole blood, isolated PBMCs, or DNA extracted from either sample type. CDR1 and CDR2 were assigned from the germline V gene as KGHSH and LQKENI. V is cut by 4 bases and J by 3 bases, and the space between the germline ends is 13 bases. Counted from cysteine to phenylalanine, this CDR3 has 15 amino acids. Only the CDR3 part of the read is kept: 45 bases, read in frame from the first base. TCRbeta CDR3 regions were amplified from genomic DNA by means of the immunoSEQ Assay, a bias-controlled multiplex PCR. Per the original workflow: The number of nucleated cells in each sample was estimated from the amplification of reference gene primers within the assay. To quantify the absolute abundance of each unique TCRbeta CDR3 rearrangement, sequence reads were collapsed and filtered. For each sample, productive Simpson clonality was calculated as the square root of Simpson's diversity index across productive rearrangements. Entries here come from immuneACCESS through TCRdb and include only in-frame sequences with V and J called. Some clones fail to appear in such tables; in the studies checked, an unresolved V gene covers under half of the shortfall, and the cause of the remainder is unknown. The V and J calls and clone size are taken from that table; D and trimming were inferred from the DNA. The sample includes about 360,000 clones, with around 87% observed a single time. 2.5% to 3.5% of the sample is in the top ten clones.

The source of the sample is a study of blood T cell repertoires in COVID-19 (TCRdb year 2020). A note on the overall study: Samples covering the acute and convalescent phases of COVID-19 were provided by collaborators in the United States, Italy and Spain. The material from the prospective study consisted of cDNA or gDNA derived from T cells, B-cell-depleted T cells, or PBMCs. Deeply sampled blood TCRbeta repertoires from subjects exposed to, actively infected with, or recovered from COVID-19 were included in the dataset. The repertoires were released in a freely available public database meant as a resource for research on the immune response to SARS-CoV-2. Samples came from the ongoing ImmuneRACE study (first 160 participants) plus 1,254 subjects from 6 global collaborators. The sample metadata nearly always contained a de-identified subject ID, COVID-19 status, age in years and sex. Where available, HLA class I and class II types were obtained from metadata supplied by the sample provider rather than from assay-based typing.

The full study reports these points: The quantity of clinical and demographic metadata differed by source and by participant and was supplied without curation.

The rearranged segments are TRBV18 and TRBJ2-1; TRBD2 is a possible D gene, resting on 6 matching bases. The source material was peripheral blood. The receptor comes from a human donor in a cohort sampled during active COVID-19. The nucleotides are TGTGCCAGCTCACGGGACTCCGGGAGCTACAATGAGCAGTTCTTC. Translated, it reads CASSRDSGSYNEQFF.